This T cell receptor (beta chain) was profiled in a study of shared clonotypes between healthy human individuals. Every immunoSEQ plate was one replicate of a subset's evenly spread DNA. Authors' methods: Because ImmunoSEQ provided only junction sequences with no quality scores, the filtering differed. The repertoire was sequenced with immunoSEQ multiplex PCR; TCRdb's copy has only in-frame clones and lacks some. The V and J calls and clone size are taken from that table; D and trimming were inferred from the DNA. The sample has hundreds of thousands of clones; around 77% are singletons. Sequenced material: PBMCs. This clonotype originated in a middle-aged woman in good health. Some clones in this sample may be carry-over from other donors' samples.

The CDR3 nucleotides read TGTGCCAGCACGGACAGACCAACTAATGAAAAACTGTTTTTT. Translating gives CASTDRPTNEKLFF. This chain joins TRBV28 and TRBJ1-4, with a possible D match to TRBD1 (6 bases). Germline CDR1 is MDHEN and CDR2 is SYDVKM. The germline V and J ends were trimmed by 7 bases and 0 bases, with 9 bases remaining between them. The CDR3 is 14 residues long.